The clone carrying this TCR beta chain was recorded only once. CDR1 and CDR2 (germline): SQVTM, ANQGSEA. V was clipped by 7 bases and J by 7 bases; unmatched bases: 8. This CDR3 contains 13 residues. The data are from a study of blood T cell repertoires in COVID-19. Some clones are missing from TCRdb's copy, which holds only in-frame ones; the method was immunoSEQ multiplex PCR. The repertoire holds about 240,000 clones, about 82% seen once, with around 12% in the top ten. V gene TRBV29-1 combines with J gene TRBJ1-4; TRBD1 matches 8 bases. The clonotype originates from a man aged 80 or over with acute or convalescent COVID-19. The sample was peripheral blood. The CDR3 here is CSAAGGTIEKLFF. The CDR3 bases are TGCAGCGCGGCAGGGGGCACGATTGAAAAACTGTTTTTT.